The 8 T cell receptor beta chains reported below all come from one sample, sequenced in a study of Graves' ophthalmopathy and Graves' hyperthyroidism (dated by TCRdb to between 2018 and 2020). Sequencing took place on an Illumina HiSeq 2000. For repertoire sequencing, TCR beta CDR3 regions were amplified from RNA transcripts. The first round was an RT-PCR using HTBI primers with the Qiagen OneStep RT-PCR kit, and this first round was followed by a second-round multiplex PCR, then size selection and purification. The public reads were reanalyzed by TCRdb: fastp trimming at Q25, MiXCR alignment, in-frame beta chains only. Each entry is one CDR3 protein sequence, shown with its most common DNA and genes. This sample has 740,000 or so distinct CDR3 sequences in its table, and approximately 40% of those were observed once. Of the sample, 40% to 55% is held by the ten largest clones. Sample: peripheral blood. The receptors derive from an adult man with Graves' ophthalmopathy.

This chain links TRBV7-9 with TRBJ1-2; the D gene is possibly TRBD1 (6 bases). Germline lookup yields CDR1 SEHNR and CDR2 FQNEAQ (reference sequence). The CDR3 runs 16 residues. V gave up 2 bases and J gave up 4 bases, with 17 bases separating them. CDR3 loop: CASSLSPTGGPYGYTF. CDR3 nucleotide sequence: TGTGCCAGCAGCTTATCGCCAACCGGGGGGCCCTATGGCTACACCTTC.

This clonotype was observed a few times. The chain uses TRBV12-3 or TRBV12-4 and TRBJ2-3; D remains unclear. Trimming took 6 bases from V and 6 from J, leaving 13 bases between them. The CDR3 has 13 amino acids. The CDR3 DNA reads as TGTGCCAGCAGCTTGAGGACCGTCGATACGCAGTATTTT. It is translated as CASSLRTVDTQYF.

This sequence joins TRBV25-1 and TRBJ2-2; weak D call: TRBD1 (5 bases). There are 16 residues in the CDR3. Trimming removed 5 bases at V and 3 bases at J, with 16 bases between. Germline loops: CDR1 MGHDK, CDR2 SYGVNS. The CDR3 DNA reads as TGTGCCAGCAGTTCCCCGACAGTTTTCGACACCGGGGAGCTGTTTTTT. Its translation is CASSSPTVFDTGELFF.

This chain connects TRBV24-1 to TRBJ1-5; 12 nucleotides line up with TRBD1. CDR3 size: 19 residues. V dropped 4 bases and J dropped 2; count of bases not matched to a gene: 11. CDR1 KGHDR and CDR2 SFDVKD come from the germline V gene. The CDR3 sequence: CATSDPGTGGVRGNQPQHF. The CDR3 DNA reads as TGTGCCACCAGTGACCCAGGGACAGGGGGCGTTAGGGGCAATCAGCCCCAGCATTTT.

A few counts support this clonotype. This chain links TRBV7-2 with TRBJ2-5; D is unresolved. The V end was cut by 5 bases, the J end by 5 bases, with 12 bases between. Germline CDR1 and CDR2: SGHTA and FQGNSA. The CDR3 consists of 13 residues. In DNA, the CDR3 is TGTGCCAGCAGCCAAGCCGTGGGGGAGACCCAGTACTTC. This codes for CASSQAVGETQYF. Combining the CDR3 with reference TRBV7-2 and TRBJ2-5 gives the whole variable domain GAGVSQSPSNKVTEKGKDVELRCDPISGHTALYWYRQSLGQGLEFLIYFQGNSAPDKSGLPSDRFSAERTGGSVSTLTIQRTQQEDSAVYLCASSQAVGETQYFGPGTRLLVL.

At least ten counts were recorded for this clonotype. As DNA, the CDR3 is TGTGCCAGCAGCTTAGCGCCGGCAGGGGAAAATTCACCCCTCCACTTT. It yields the protein CASSLAPAGENSPLHF. This rearrangement joins TRBV7-6 to TRBJ1-6; D may be TRBD1 (6 bases). Looked up from germline, CDR1 is SGHVS and CDR2 is FNYEAQ. V lost 0 bases and J lost 7, with 13 bases in between. This CDR3 region has 16 residues.

There are many counts of this clonotype. The rearrangement joins TRBV11-2 to TRBJ1-1; no clear D. Germline lookup yields CDR1 SGHAT and CDR2 FQNNGV. The CDR3 runs 17 residues. The V end was cut by 5 bases, the J end by 3 bases, with 22 bases between. The CDR3 sequence: CASSLPRLPARYTEAFF. The CDR3 nucleotides read TGTGCCAGCAGCCTCCCCCGCCTCCCCGCAAGGTACACTGAAGCTTTCTTT.

V gene TRBV28 combines with J gene TRBJ1-2; a possible D gene is TRBD1 (6 bases). V lost 3 bases, J lost 3 bases, and 14 bases lay in between. Germline CDR1 MDHEN, CDR2 SYDVKM. CDR3 length equals 15 residues. Here the CDR3 DNA reads TGTGCCAGCAGTTTGGGGGCAGGGGAATACTATGGCTACACCTTC. Translating gives CASSLGAGEYYGYTF.